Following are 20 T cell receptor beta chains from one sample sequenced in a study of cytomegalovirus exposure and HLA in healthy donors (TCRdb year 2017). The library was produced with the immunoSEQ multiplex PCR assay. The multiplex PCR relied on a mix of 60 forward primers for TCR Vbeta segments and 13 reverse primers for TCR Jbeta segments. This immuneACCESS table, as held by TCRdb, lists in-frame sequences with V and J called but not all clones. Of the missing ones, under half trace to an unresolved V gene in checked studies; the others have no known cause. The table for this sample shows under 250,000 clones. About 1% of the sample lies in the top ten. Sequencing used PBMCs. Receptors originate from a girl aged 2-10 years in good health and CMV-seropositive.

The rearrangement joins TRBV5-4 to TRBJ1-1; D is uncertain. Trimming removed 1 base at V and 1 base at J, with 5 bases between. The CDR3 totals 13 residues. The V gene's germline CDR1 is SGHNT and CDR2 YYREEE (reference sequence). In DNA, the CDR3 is TGTGCCAGCAGCTTGACGGGGAACACTGAAGCTTTCTTT. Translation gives CASSLTGNTEAFF.

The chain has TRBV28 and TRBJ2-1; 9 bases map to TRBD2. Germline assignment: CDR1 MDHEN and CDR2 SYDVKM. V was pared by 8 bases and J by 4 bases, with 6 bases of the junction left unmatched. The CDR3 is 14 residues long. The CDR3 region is CASLTSGKYNEQFF. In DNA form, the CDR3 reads TGTGCCAGCCTGACTAGCGGCAAATACAATGAGCAGTTCTTC.

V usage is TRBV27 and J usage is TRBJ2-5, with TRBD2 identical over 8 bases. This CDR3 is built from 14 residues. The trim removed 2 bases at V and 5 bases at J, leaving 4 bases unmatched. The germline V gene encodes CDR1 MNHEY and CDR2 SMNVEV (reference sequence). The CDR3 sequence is CASSLTSGGETQYF. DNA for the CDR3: TGTGCCAGCAGTTTAACTAGCGGCGGCGAGACCCAGTACTTC.

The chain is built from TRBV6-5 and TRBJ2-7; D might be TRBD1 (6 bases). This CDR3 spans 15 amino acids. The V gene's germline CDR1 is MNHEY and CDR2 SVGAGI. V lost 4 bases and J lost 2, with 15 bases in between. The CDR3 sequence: CASSLLGGRPYEQYF. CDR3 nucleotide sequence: TGTGCCAGCAGTTTACTTGGGGGCCGACCCTACGAGCAGTACTTC.

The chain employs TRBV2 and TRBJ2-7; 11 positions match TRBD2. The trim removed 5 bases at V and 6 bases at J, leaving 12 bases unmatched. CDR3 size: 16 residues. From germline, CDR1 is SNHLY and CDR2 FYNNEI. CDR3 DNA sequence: TGTGCCAGCAGTTTAGCGGGAGGGCCCGAAGGTCCCGAGCAGTACTTC. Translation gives CASSLAGGPEGPEQYF. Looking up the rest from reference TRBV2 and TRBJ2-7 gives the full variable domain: EPEVTQTPSHQVTQMGQEVILRCVPISNHLYFYWYRQILGQKVEFLVSFYNNEISEKSEIFDDQFSVERPDGSNFTLKIRSTKLEDSAMYFCASSLAGGPEGPEQYFGPGTRLTVT.

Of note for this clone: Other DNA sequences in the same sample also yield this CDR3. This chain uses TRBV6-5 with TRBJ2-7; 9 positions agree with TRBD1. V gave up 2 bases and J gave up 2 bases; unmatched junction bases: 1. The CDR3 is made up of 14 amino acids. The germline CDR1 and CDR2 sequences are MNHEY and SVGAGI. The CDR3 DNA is TGTGCCAGCAGTTACGGGACAGGGACCTACGAGCAGTACTTC. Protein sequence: CASSYGTGTYEQYF.

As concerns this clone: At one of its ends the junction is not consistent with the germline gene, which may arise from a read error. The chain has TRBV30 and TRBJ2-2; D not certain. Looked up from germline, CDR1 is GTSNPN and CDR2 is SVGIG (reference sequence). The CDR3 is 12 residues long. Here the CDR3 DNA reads TGTGCCCGGAGTTGGCTTAACGGGGAGCTGTTTTTT. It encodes CARSWLNGELFF.

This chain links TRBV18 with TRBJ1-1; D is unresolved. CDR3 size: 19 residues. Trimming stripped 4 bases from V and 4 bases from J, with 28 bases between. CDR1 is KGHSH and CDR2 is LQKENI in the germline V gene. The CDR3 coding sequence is TGTGCCAGCTCACTTCAAGCGGTAGGCGTTGCGGGTGTAGCCACTGAAGCTTTCTTT. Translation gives CASSLQAVGVAGVATEAFF. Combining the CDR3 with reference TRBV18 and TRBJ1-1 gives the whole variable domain NAGVMQNPRHLVRRRGQEARLRCSPMKGHSHVYWYRQLPEEGLKFMVYLQKENIIDESGMPKERFSAEFPKEGPSILRIQQVVRGDSAAYFCASSLQAVGVAGVATEAFFGQGTRLTVV.

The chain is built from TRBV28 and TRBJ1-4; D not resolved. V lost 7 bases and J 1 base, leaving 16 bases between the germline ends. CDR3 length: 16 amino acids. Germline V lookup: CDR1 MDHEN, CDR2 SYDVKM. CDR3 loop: CASKSGGRGTNEKLFF. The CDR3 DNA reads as TGTGCCAGCAAATCCGGCGGAAGAGGAACTAATGAAAAACTGTTTTTT.

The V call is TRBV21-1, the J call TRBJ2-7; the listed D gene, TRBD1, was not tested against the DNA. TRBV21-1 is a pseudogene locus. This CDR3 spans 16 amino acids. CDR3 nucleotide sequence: TGTGCCAGCACCAATTTACCCGGGACAGTCTCCTACGAGCAGTACTTC. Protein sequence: CASTNLPGTVSYEQYF.

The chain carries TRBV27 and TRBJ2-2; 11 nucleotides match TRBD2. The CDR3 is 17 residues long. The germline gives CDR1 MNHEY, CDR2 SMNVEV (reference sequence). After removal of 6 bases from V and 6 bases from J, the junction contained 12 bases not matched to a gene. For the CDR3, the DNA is TGTGCCAGCAGAAAACTCCCGGGACTAGCGGACCCCGGGGAGCTGTTTTTT. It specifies CASRKLPGLADPGELFF.

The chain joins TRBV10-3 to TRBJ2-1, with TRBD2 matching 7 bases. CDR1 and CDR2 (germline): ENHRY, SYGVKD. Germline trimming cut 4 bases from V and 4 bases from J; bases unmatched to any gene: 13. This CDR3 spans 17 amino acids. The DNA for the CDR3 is TGTGCCATCAGTGGGAGTCTGTTGGGGGGGTATTACAATGAGCAGTTCTTC. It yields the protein CAISGSLLGGYYNEQFF.

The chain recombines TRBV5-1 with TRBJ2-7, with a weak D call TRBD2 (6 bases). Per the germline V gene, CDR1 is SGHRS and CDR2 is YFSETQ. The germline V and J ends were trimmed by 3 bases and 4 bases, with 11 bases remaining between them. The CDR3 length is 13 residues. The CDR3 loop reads CASSSKGGYEQYF. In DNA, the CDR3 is TGCGCCAGCAGCTCGAAAGGAGGGTACGAGCAGTACTTC.

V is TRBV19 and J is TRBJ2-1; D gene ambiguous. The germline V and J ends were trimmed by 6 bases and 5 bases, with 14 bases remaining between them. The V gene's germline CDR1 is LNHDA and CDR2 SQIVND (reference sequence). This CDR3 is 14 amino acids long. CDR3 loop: CASSPTESHNEQFF. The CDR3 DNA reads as TGTGCCAGTAGCCCTACGGAGTCCCACAATGAGCAGTTCTTC. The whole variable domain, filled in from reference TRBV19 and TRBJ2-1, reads DGGITQSPKYLFRKEGQNVTLSCEQNLNHDAMYWYRQDPGQGLRLIYYSQIVNDFQKGDIAEGYSVSREKKESFPLTVTSAQKNPTAFYLCASSPTESHNEQFFGPGTRLTVL.

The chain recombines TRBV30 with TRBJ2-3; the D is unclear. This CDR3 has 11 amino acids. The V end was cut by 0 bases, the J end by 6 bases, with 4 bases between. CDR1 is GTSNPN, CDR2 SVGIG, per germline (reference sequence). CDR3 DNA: TGTGCCTGGAGTGTCGGGGATACGCAGTATTTT. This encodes CAWSVGDTQYF.

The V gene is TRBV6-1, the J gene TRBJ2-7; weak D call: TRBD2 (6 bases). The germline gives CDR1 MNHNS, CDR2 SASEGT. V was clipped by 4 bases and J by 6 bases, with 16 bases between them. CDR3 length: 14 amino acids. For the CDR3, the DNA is TGTGCCAGCAGTGTAGTGGCTAGCGACAGCGAGCAGTACTTC. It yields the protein CASSVVASDSEQYF.

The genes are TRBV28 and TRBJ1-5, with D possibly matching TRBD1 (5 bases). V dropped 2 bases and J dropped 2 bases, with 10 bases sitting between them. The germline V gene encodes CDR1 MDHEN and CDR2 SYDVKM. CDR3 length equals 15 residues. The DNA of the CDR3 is TGTGCCAGCAGTTTAGAAGGGGCCGGCAATCAGCCCCAGCATTTT. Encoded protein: CASSLEGAGNQPQHF.

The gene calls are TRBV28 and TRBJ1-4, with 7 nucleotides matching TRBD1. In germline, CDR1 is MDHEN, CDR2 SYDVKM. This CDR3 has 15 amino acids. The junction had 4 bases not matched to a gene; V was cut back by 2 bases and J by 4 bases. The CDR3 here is CASSLRGQNNEKLFF. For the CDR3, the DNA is TGTGCCAGCAGTTTAAGGGGGCAGAATAATGAAAAACTGTTTTTT.

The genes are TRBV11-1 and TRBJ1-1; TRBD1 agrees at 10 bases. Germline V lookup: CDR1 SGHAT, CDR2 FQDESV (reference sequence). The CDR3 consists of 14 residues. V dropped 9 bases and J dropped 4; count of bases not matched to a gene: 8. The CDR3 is CASTGWTGGTEAFF. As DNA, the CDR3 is TGTGCCAGTACAGGCTGGACAGGGGGCACTGAAGCTTTCTTT.

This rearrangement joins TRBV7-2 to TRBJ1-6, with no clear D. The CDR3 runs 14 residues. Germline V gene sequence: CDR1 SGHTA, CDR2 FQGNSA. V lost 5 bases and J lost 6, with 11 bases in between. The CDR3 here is CASSPTGFNSPLHF. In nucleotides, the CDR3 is TGTGCCAGCAGCCCCACGGGTTTTAATTCACCCCTCCACTTT.